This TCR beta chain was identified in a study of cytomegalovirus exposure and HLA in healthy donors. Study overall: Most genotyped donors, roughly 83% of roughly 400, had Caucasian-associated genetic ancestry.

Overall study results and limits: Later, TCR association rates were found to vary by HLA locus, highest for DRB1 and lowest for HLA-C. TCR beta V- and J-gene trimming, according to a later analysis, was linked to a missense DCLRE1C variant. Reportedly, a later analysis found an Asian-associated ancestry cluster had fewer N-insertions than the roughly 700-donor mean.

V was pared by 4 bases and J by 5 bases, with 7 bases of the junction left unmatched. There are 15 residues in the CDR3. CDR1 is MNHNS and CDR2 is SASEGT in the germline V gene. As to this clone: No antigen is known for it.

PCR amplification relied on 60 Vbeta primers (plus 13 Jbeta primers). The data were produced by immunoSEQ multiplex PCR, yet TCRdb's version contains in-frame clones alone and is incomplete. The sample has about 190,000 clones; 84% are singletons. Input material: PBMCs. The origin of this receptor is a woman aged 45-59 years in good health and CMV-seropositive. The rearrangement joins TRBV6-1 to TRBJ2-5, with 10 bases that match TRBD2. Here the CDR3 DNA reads TGTGCCAGCAGTGCCGGACTAGCGGTACGGGAGACCCAGTACTTC. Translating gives CASSAGLAVRETQYF.